A single sample gave rise to the 20 T cell receptor beta chains below, sequenced in a study of spatial heterogeneity in lung cancer. Each CDR3 protein gets one entry after TCRdb re-called the 5' RACE reads with MiXCR. The data hold about 50,000 distinct CDR3 sequences, with 7.5% to 8% observed a single time. Time point of the sample: sample taken at primary tumor resection. Whole RNA, which was extracted from tumor, nontumor lung tissue or frozen PBMC, was sequenced without any cell sorting. This specimen consisted of PBMCs, obtained at surgery. The receptors shown here come from a female donor with early-stage non-small cell lung cancer.

This clonotype was recorded at least ten times. The chain links TRBV7-2 to TRBJ2-5, with a possible D match to TRBD1 (6 bases). V was cut by 5 bases and J by 6 bases, with 19 bases left in between. There are 15 residues in the CDR3. Germline CDR1 reads SGHTA; CDR2 reads FQGNSA. The CDR3 spells CASSPRDTRGKTQYF. CDR3 nucleotides: TGTGCCAGCAGCCCAAGGGACACAAGAGGGAAGACCCAGTACTTC.

The genes are TRBV30 and TRBJ2-5, with D possibly matching TRBD1 (5 bases). Between the trimmed V and J ends, which lost 0 bases and 3 bases, there was a span of 8 bases. The CDR3 consists of 13 residues. The V gene's germline CDR1 is GTSNPN and CDR2 SVGIG (reference sequence). CDR3 loop: CAWSVGREETQYF. CDR3 nucleotides: TGTGCCTGGAGTGTTGGCAGGGAAGAGACCCAGTACTTC.

The J gene is TRBJ2-5, the V gene TRBV5-4; TRBD2 aligns across 9 bases. Per the germline V gene, CDR1 is SGHNT and CDR2 is YYREEE (reference sequence). The CDR3 totals 14 residues. V lost 4 bases to trimming and J lost 3 bases; unmatched junction nucleotides: 4. Here the CDR3 DNA reads TGTGCCAGCAGCAATAGCGGGGGAAAAGAGACCCAGTACTTC. Translated, it gives CASSNSGGKETQYF.

In its sample, this clonotype was seen many times. This chain links TRBV28 with TRBJ1-2; 7 positions agree with TRBD1. V gave up 3 bases and J gave up 6 bases; unmatched junction bases: 4. The CDR3 runs to 13 residues. Germline lookup yields CDR1 MDHEN and CDR2 SYDVKM. CDR3 in amino acids: CASSFVGGDGYTF. CDR3 DNA sequence: TGTGCCAGCAGTTTCGTAGGGGGCGATGGCTACACCTTC.

This clonotype occurred a few times. The rearrangement joins TRBV12-3 or TRBV12-4 to TRBJ1-1; maybe TRBD1 (5 bases). Deletions cut 6 bases from V and 3 bases from J, with 11 bases between. The CDR3 has 13 amino acids. CDR3 region: CASRNRQYTEAFF. The CDR3 DNA sequence: TGTGCCAGCAGGAACCGACAGTACACTGAAGCTTTCTTT.

This clonotype appeared many times. The V call is TRBV20-1, the J call TRBJ2-3, with 11 bases matching TRBD2. The J segment lost 4 bases and the V segment lost 3 bases, leaving 6 bases of the junction unmatched. The CDR3 is 15 amino acids. Germline lookup yields CDR1 DFQATT and CDR2 SNEGSKA (reference sequence). This chain's CDR3 is CSARALAGASDTQYF. CDR3 sequence (DNA): TGCAGTGCTAGGGCACTAGCGGGGGCCTCAGATACGCAGTATTTT.

This clonotype was counted at least ten times. The rearrangement uses TRBV4-1 and TRBJ2-3, with no clear D. Germline V gives CDR1 MGHRA, CDR2 YSYEKL. CDR3 size: 16 residues. Trimming took off 0 bases at V and 4 bases at J, with 14 bases between the two ends. The CDR3: CASSQEGTQRADTQYF. CDR3 DNA: TGCGCCAGCAGCCAAGAGGGAACGCAGAGAGCAGATACGCAGTATTTT.

This clonotype was seen a handful of times. The V call is TRBV7-2, the J call TRBJ2-2; a weak D match, TRBD1 (6 bases). The germline V and J ends were trimmed by 1 base and 7 bases, with 13 bases remaining between them. The CDR3 spans 15 residues. From germline, CDR1 is SGHTA and CDR2 FQGNSA. The CDR3 DNA follows: TGTGCCAGCAGCTTAGTACAGGGTGGGATCGGGGAGCTGTTTTTT. Protein product: CASSLVQGGIGELFF.

The chain links TRBV20-1 to TRBJ1-4, with D unclear. The V and J ends lost 3 bases and 8 bases respectively, with 16 bases between them. Germline V gives CDR1 DFQATT, CDR2 SNEGSKA (reference sequence). This CDR3 contains 14 residues. CDR3 in DNA: TGCAGTGCTAGGCCCGGCAGTCTTCGCGAAAAACTGTTTTTT. It is translated as CSARPGSLREKLFF.

This clonotype was seen repeatedly, ten times or more. The chain is built from TRBV20-1 and TRBJ2-3; D uncertain. The CDR3 length is 13 residues. Germline V gene sequence: CDR1 DFQATT, CDR2 SNEGSKA (reference sequence). The V end lost 6 bases, the J end lost 5 bases, and 15 bases lay between the germline ends. CDR3 region: CSASIVVQDTQYF. In DNA, the CDR3 is TGCAGTGCCAGTATCGTTGTGCAAGATACGCAGTATTTT.

This clonotype came up many times. This chain connects TRBV29-1 to TRBJ2-5; possibly TRBD1 or TRBD2 for D (6 bases each). The CDR3 length is 15 residues. Per germline, CDR1 SQVTM and CDR2 ANQGSEA. V lost 4 bases and J lost 5, with 20 bases in between. The CDR3 spells CSVGLWARGGETQYF. In nucleotides, the CDR3 is TGCAGCGTTGGCCTTTGGGCCAGGGGAGGCGAGACCCAGTACTTC.

This clonotype was detected ten times or more. The chain uses TRBV3-1 and TRBJ2-3; a weak D match, TRBD1 (5 bases). Germline V lookup: CDR1 LGHDT, CDR2 YNNKEL (reference sequence). This CDR3 has 14 amino acids. V shed 5 bases and J shed 2 bases, with 11 bases lying between them. CDR3 nucleotides: TGTGCCAGCAGCTTGACAGACAACACAGATACGCAGTATTTT. Protein: CASSLTDNTDTQYF.

The V call is TRBV14, the J call TRBJ1-1; D gene uncertain. Germline-derived CDR1 and CDR2 are SGHDN and FVKESK. This CDR3 spans 16 amino acids. With 0 bases removed from V and 1 base from J, the gap between germline ends came to 12 bases. The CDR3 DNA follows: TGTGCCAGCAGCCAAGACGTTGGAGTGGGGAACACTGAAGCTTTCTTT. This translates into CASSQDVGVGNTEAFF.

This clonotype has only a few counts. The gene calls are TRBV28 and TRBJ2-3, with TRBD1 matching 9 bases. CDR1 is MDHEN, CDR2 SYDVKM, per germline. This CDR3 spans 16 amino acids. V lost 10 bases, J lost 0 bases, and 11 bases stayed unmatched. CDR3: CATDRGSSISTDTQYF. As DNA, the CDR3 is TGTGCCACAGACAGGGGGTCTTCTATTAGCACAGATACGCAGTATTTT.

This clonotype appeared many times. The chain has TRBV4-3 and TRBJ2-1, with 12 nucleotides matching TRBD2. The germline gives CDR1 LGHNA, CDR2 YSLEER. Trimming at V came to 2 bases and at J to 6 bases, leaving 11 bases not matched to a gene. CDR3 size: 18 residues. The CDR3 DNA reads as TGCGCCAGCAGCCAATATGGAGGAGGACTAGCGGGGATCAATGAGCAGTTCTTC. Encoded protein: CASSQYGGGLAGINEQFF.

J is TRBJ2-7 and V is TRBV7-9; unclear D gene. V was pared by 1 base and J by 5 bases, with 15 bases between. CDR3 length: 15 amino acids. Germline V gene lookup returns CDR1 SEHNR and CDR2 FQNEAQ (reference sequence). The CDR3 region is CASSLESLGWNEQYF. The CDR3 bases are TGTGCCAGCAGCTTAGAATCCCTAGGGTGGAACGAGCAGTACTTC.

The rearrangement joins TRBV5-1 to TRBJ1-5, with a weak D call TRBD1 (5 bases). Trimming removed 1 base at V and 3 bases at J, with 11 bases between. From germline, CDR1 is SGHRS and CDR2 YFSETQ. This CDR3 region has 15 residues. The CDR3, as DNA: TGCGCCAGCAGCTTGATTGGAGGGGACAATCAGCCCCAGCATTTT. Translating gives CASSLIGGDNQPQHF.

The J gene is TRBJ1-2, the V gene TRBV7-9; D is unresolved. Trimming removed 5 bases from V and 5 bases from J, with 15 bases in between. This CDR3 is 14 amino acids long. Germline-derived CDR1 and CDR2 are SEHNR and FQNEAQ (reference sequence). In DNA form, the CDR3 reads TGTGCCAGCAGCCCCGCGTCGGCCACGTATGGCTACACCTTC. Protein sequence: CASSPASATYGYTF.

Written as DNA, the CDR3 is TGTGCCAGCAGCCCCCACGGGGTCGAGACCCAGTACTTC. This translates into CASSPHGVETQYF. The chain has TRBV7-2 and TRBJ2-5, with D perhaps matching TRBD2 (5 bases). The V end was cut by 5 bases, the J end by 5 bases, with 12 bases between. The CDR3 length is 13 residues. Germline CDR1 reads SGHTA; CDR2 reads FQGNSA.

Ten or more counts support this clonotype. The gene calls are TRBV28 and TRBJ1-1; the D is unclear. This CDR3 region has 12 residues. V was clipped by 8 bases and J by 5 bases, with 12 bases between them. CDR1 MDHEN and CDR2 SYDVKM come from the germline V gene. This CDR3 is CASRDYLTEAFF. In nucleotides, the CDR3 is TGTGCCAGCCGCGATTACCTAACTGAAGCTTTCTTT.